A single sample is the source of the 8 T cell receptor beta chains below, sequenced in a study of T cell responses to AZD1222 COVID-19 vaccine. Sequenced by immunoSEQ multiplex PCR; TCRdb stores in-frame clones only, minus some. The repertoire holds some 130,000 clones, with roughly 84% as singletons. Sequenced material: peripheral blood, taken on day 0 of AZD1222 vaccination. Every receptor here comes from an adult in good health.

CDR3 sequence (DNA): TGTGCCAGCAGCTTAGGCACAGGATTTGAAGCTTTCTTT. It specifies CASSLGTGFEAFF. The V gene is TRBV11-2, the J gene TRBJ1-1; D perhaps matches TRBD1 (5 bases). Trimming took 1 base from V and 7 from J, leaving 10 bases between them. The CDR3 loop spans 13 amino acids. Germline V gene data show CDR1 as SGHAT and CDR2 as FQNNGV.

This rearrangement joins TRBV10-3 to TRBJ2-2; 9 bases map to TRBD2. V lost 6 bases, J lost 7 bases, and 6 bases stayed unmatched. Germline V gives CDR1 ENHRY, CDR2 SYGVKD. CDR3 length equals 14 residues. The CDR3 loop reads CAISSSGGNGELFF. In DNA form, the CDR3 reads TGTGCCATCAGCTCAAGCGGGGGGAACGGGGAGCTGTTTTTT.

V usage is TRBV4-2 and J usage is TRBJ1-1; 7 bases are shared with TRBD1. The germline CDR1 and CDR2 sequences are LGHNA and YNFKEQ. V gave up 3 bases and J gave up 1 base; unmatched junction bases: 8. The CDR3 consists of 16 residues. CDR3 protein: CASSHLQTGANTEAFF. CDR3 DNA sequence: TGTGCCAGCAGCCACCTGCAAACAGGGGCGAACACTGAAGCTTTCTTT.

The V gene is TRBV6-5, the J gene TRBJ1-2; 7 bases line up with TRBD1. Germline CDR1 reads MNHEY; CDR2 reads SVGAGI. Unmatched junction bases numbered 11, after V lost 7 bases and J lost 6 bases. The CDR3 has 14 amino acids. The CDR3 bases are TGTGCCAGCAACCCGGGGAGGGGGCGAGATGGCTACACCTTC. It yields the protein CASNPGRGRDGYTF.

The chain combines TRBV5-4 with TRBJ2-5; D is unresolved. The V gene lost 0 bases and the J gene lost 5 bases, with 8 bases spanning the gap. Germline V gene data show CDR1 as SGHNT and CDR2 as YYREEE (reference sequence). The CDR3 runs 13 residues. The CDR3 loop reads CASSLAGRETQYF. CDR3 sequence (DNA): TGTGCCAGCAGCTTGGCCGGCAGGGAGACCCAGTACTTC.

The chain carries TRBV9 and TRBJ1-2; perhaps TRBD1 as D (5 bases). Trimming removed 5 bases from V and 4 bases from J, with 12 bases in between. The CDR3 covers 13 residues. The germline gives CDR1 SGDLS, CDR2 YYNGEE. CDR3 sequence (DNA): TGTGCCAGCAGTGCTGGGACGGGCTATGGCTACACCTTC. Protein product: CASSAGTGYGYTF.

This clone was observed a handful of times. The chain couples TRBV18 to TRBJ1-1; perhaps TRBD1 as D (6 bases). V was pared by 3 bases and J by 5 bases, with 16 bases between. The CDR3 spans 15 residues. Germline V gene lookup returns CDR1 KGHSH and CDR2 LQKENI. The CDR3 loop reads CASSPTGGARTEAFF. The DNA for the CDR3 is TGTGCCAGCTCACCGACGGGGGGGGCGCGGACTGAAGCTTTCTTT.

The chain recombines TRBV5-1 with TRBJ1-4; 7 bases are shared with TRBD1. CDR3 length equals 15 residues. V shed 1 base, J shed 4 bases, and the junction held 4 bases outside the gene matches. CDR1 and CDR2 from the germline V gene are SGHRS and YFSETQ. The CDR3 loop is CASSLRTGDNEKLFF. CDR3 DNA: TGCGCCAGCAGCTTGAGAACAGGGGATAATGAAAAACTGTTTTTT. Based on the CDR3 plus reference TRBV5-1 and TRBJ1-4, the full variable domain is KAGVTQTPRYLIKTRGQQVTLSCSPISGHRSVSWYQQTPGQGLQFLFEYFSETQRNKGNFPGRFSGRQFSNSRSEMNVSTLELGDSALYLCASSLRTGDNEKLFFGSGTQLSVL.